One and the same sample provided the 22 T cell receptor beta chains below, sequenced in a study of blood T cell repertoires in COVID-19. Profiled with immunoSEQ multiplex PCR; TCRdb holds only in-frame clones, not every one. The data show just over 60,000 clones, roughly three quarters seen once. Sequencing was done on a sample of peripheral blood. These receptors were collected from a woman of 80 years or more with active or convalescent COVID-19.

This clone was detected only once. The chain employs TRBV19 and TRBJ1-1, with 9 bases matching TRBD1. There are 17 residues in the CDR3. The V segment lost 4 bases and the J segment 6 bases; nucleotides outside the gene matches: 15. Germline CDR1 reads LNHDA; CDR2 reads SQIVND (reference sequence). The CDR3 nucleotides read TGTGCCAGTAGTAACCTCCCGGAGACAGGGGGTTTGTCTGAAGCTTTCTTT. Translating gives CASSNLPETGGLSEAFF.

The J gene is TRBJ2-3, the V gene TRBV29-1; D perhaps matches TRBD1 (5 bases). The CDR3 contains 12 residues. Per the germline V gene, CDR1 is SQVTM and CDR2 is ANQGSEA. V was clipped by 6 bases and J by 6 bases, with 13 bases between them. CDR3 nucleotide sequence: TGCAGCGTAAGACAGACGAAGGATACGCAGTATTTT. It translates to CSVRQTKDTQYF.

This clone was picked up one time. The rearrangement links TRBV4-2 to TRBJ1-1; D not certain. In germline, CDR1 is LGHNA, CDR2 YNFKEQ. The V gene lost 0 bases and the J gene lost 0 bases, with 5 bases spanning the gap. The CDR3 spans 14 residues. The chain's CDR3 is CASSQDQMNTEAFF. CDR3 coding DNA: TGTGCCAGCAGCCAAGATCAGATGAACACTGAAGCTTTCTTT.

Sample share makes this clone medium-sized. Other DNA sequences of this sample code for an identical CDR3. The V call is TRBV28, the J call TRBJ2-7; 8 nucleotides align to TRBD1. With 5 bases clipped from V and 1 base from J, the junction kept 7 bases outside the gene matches. This CDR3 region has 15 residues. Germline assignment: CDR1 MDHEN and CDR2 SYDVKM. CDR3: CASSLRTGISYEQYF. CDR3 bases: TGTGCCAGCAGTCTTAGGACAGGGATTTCCTACGAGCAGTACTTC.

The J gene is TRBJ2-1, the V gene TRBV6-1, with 7 bases identical to TRBD2. Trimming cost V 2 bases and J 7 bases; bases outside gene matches: 5. CDR3 length: 14 amino acids. CDR1 MNHNS and CDR2 SASEGT come from the germline V gene. CDR3: CASSETSVRNEQFF. The CDR3 DNA reads as TGTGCCAGCAGTGAAACTAGCGTGCGGAATGAGCAGTTCTTC.

The rearrangement links TRBV29-1 to TRBJ2-5; D gene unclear. Trimming took 3 bases from V and 5 from J, leaving 4 bases between them. This CDR3 has 10 residues. In germline, CDR1 is SQVTM, CDR2 ANQGSEA. This CDR3 reads CSVDGETQYF. CDR3 DNA: TGCAGCGTTGACGGGGAGACCCAGTACTTC.

This chain connects TRBV4-1 to TRBJ2-7, with 8 bases that match TRBD1. Trimming removed 8 bases from V and 3 bases from J; junction bases left unmatched: 3. Germline values: CDR1 MGHRA, CDR2 YSYEKL. This CDR3 contains 12 residues. Written as DNA, the CDR3 is TGCGCCAGCGGCGGACAGGGCTACGAGCAGTACTTC. Encoded protein: CASGGQGYEQYF.

The chain combines TRBV7-8 with TRBJ2-2; no definite D call. Germline V lookup: CDR1 SGHVS, CDR2 FQNEAQ. The CDR3 covers 14 residues. The V gene lost 1 base and the J gene lost 4 bases, with 7 bases spanning the gap. The CDR3 region is CASSLGVITGELFF. Written as DNA, the CDR3 is TGTGCCAGCAGCTTAGGCGTAATCACCGGGGAGCTGTTTTTT. The variable domain in full, with the rest retrieved from reference TRBV7-8 and TRBJ2-2, is GAGVSQSPRYKVAKRGQDVALRCDPISGHVSLFWYQQALGQGPEFLTYFQNEAQLDKSGLPSDRFFAERPEGSVSTLKIQRTQQEDSAVYLCASSLGVITGELFFGEGSRLTVL.

This sequence joins TRBV6-5 and TRBJ1-5; a possible D gene is TRBD1 (5 bases). CDR3 length: 14 residues. The germline CDR1 and CDR2 sequences are MNHEY and SVGAGI. V shed 8 bases and J shed 3 bases, with 14 bases lying between them. The CDR3 reads CASSSGMNNQPQHF. For the CDR3, the DNA is TGTGCCAGCTCCTCAGGGATGAACAATCAGCCCCAGCATTTT.

J is TRBJ1-1 and V is TRBV6-1; maybe TRBD1 (6 bases). The CDR3 is 14 residues long. CDR1 is MNHNS, CDR2 SASEGT, per germline. Deletions cut 2 bases from V and 5 bases from J, with 12 bases between. In DNA, the CDR3 is TGTGCCAGCAGTGAACCCCAGGGGCGGACTGAAGCTTTCTTT. Its translation is CASSEPQGRTEAFF.

This clone has just a few counts. The chain employs TRBV7-7 and TRBJ2-3, with TRBD2 identical over 8 bases. This CDR3 has 15 amino acids. Germline loops: CDR1 SSHAT, CDR2 FNYEAQ (reference sequence). Trimming removed 0 bases from V and 3 bases from J; junction bases left unmatched: 2. As DNA, the CDR3 is TGTGCCAGCAGCTTAGCGTCGGGGGGGACAGATACGCAGTATTTT. Translation gives CASSLASGGTDTQYF.

This chain uses TRBV6-6 with TRBJ2-2; 8 bases agree with TRBD2. Germline CDR1 is MNHNY and CDR2 is SVGAGI (reference sequence). V lost 4 bases to trimming and J lost 4 bases; unmatched junction nucleotides: 5. The CDR3 has 15 amino acids. The CDR3 DNA sequence: TGTGCCAGCAGTTTTCTAGCGGGCGTCACCGGGGAGCTGTTTTTT. Translated: CASSFLAGVTGELFF.

This clone was seen a handful of times. This rearrangement joins TRBV5-1 to TRBJ1-2, with a possible D match to TRBD1 (5 bases). CDR1 is SGHRS, CDR2 YFSETQ, per germline. The V gene lost 0 bases and the J gene lost 7 bases, with 22 bases spanning the gap. The CDR3 spans 17 residues. The CDR3 DNA reads TGCGCCAGCAGCTTGGTAGGCGGAGGGGCAGCAACCCTTGGCTACACCTTC. Protein product: CASSLVGGGAATLGYTF. The whole variable domain, filled in from reference TRBV5-1 and TRBJ1-2, reads KAGVTQTPRYLIKTRGQQVTLSCSPISGHRSVSWYQQTPGQGLQFLFEYFSETQRNKGNFPGRFSGRQFSNSRSEMNVSTLELGDSALYLCASSLVGGGAATLGYTFGSGTRLTVV.

The chain combines TRBV9 with TRBJ2-5, with D possibly being TRBD2 (5 bases). CDR3 size: 13 residues. In germline, CDR1 is SGDLS, CDR2 YYNGEE. V was clipped by 0 bases and J by 5 bases, with 8 bases between them. CDR3 in amino acids: CASSVGGPETQYF. CDR3 DNA sequence: TGTGCCAGCAGCGTAGGAGGGCCCGAGACCCAGTACTTC.

The V call is TRBV19, the J call TRBJ1-2; TRBD1 aligns across 8 bases. This CDR3 is 14 amino acids long. V gave up 6 bases and J gave up 1 base; unmatched junction bases: 4. Germline V gene sequence: CDR1 LNHDA, CDR2 SQIVND (reference sequence). The CDR3 loop is CASRTTGVNYGYTF. The CDR3 bases are TGTGCCAGTAGGACGACAGGGGTTAACTATGGCTACACCTTC.

This rearrangement joins TRBV5-1 to TRBJ1-1, with 10 bases identical to TRBD1. J was trimmed by 3 bases and V by 3 bases; bases with no gene match: 8. CDR1 is SGHRS and CDR2 is YFSETQ in the germline V gene. This CDR3 is built from 16 residues. The CDR3 here is CASSSTGGESYTEAFF. The DNA for the CDR3 is TGCGCCAGCAGCTCGACAGGGGGCGAATCCTACACTGAAGCTTTCTTT.

The chain combines TRBV28 with TRBJ2-3, with D hard to call. The CDR3 is made up of 13 amino acids. CDR1 and CDR2 (germline): MDHEN, SYDVKM. V was pared by 2 bases and J by 0 bases, with 3 bases between. CDR3 DNA sequence: TGTGCCAGCAGTTTACCTAGCACAGATACGCAGTATTTT. As protein: CASSLPSTDTQYF.

In this sample, this clone turned up a few times. This chain joins TRBV6-5 and TRBJ1-1; D ambiguous. Trimming cost V 5 bases and J 2 bases, with 15 bases left between them. This CDR3 comprises 15 residues. The V gene's germline CDR1 is MNHEY and CDR2 SVGAGI. In DNA, the CDR3 is TGTGCCAGCAGTCCCAATCCCAGGTTAAACACTGAAGCTTTCTTT. Its translation is CASSPNPRLNTEAFF.

J is TRBJ2-7 and V is TRBV2, with TRBD2 matching over 7 bases. Germline CDR1 and CDR2: SNHLY and FYNNEI. Trimming cost V 5 bases and J 4 bases; bases outside gene matches: 5. The CDR3 sequence is 13 residues long. For the CDR3, the DNA is TGTGCCAGCAGTTGGACTAGAGGATACGAGCAGTACTTC. Its protein is CASSWTRGYEQYF. Full variable domain (missing parts from reference TRBV2 and TRBJ2-7): EPEVTQTPSHQVTQMGQEVILRCVPISNHLYFYWYRQILGQKVEFLVSFYNNEISEKSEIFDDQFSVERPDGSNFTLKIRSTKLEDSAMYFCASSWTRGYEQYFGPGTRLTVT.

This clone appeared a single time. The V gene is TRBV5-8, the J gene TRBJ1-1, with TRBD1 matching over 8 bases. Per germline, CDR1 SGHTS and CDR2 YDEGEE. The V segment lost 4 bases and the J segment 4 bases; nucleotides outside the gene matches: 6. The CDR3 runs to 14 residues. CDR3: CASSLGQGATEAFF. The CDR3 region has the DNA TGTGCCAGCAGCCTCGGCCAGGGGGCCACTGAAGCTTTCTTT.

A single count supports this clone. This rearrangement joins TRBV5-1 to TRBJ1-2; maybe TRBD1 (5 bases). This CDR3 contains 19 residues. Germline CDR1 reads SGHRS; CDR2 reads YFSETQ. Deletions cut 4 bases from V and 7 bases from J, with 32 bases between. Written as DNA, the CDR3 is TGCGCCAGCAGCCCCAAGCCCCGGGACTTTGGCGGGTTCGAAGGTGGCTACACCTTC. This gives the protein CASSPKPRDFGGFEGGYTF.

The rearrangement links TRBV28 to TRBJ1-2, with a weak D call TRBD1 (5 bases). V shed 5 bases and J shed 5 bases, with 12 bases lying between them. The CDR3 is 13 residues long. In germline, CDR1 is MDHEN, CDR2 SYDVKM. The DNA for the CDR3 is TGTGCCAGCAGTGACAAACGGGGGTATGGCTACACCTTC. This translates into CASSDKRGYGYTF.